This T cell receptor (beta chain) was found in a study of T cell responses to AZD1222 COVID-19 vaccine. Some clones are missing from TCRdb's copy, which holds only in-frame ones; the method was immunoSEQ multiplex PCR. The data show 150,000 to 200,000 clones, approximately 90% seen once. The germline gives CDR1 SGHNT, CDR2 YYREEE (reference sequence). CDR3 length equals 15 residues. V lost 2 bases and J 5 bases, leaving 14 bases between the germline ends. This material consisted of peripheral blood, taken 28 days after the second AZD1222 dose. This receptor was identified in an adult who received the AZD1222 COVID-19 vaccine. The V and J genes are TRBV5-4 and TRBJ2-1; D perhaps matches TRBD1 (6 bases). The CDR3 sequence: CASSLGGSGHNEQFF. CDR3 nucleotide sequence: TGTGCCAGCAGCTTAGGGGGTTCTGGGCACAATGAGCAGTTCTTC.